This TCR beta chain was profiled in a study of CD8+CD57+ T cells in acquired aplastic anemia (dated by TCRdb to about 2018). Context from the whole study: DNA extracted from sorted CD4+ and CD8+ cells had a mean of 3.2 ug, with a range of roughly 0.18 to 27.4 ug. A CD8+CD57+ expansion meant a frequency higher than the mean frequency seen in healthy subjects. General findings and caveats noted by the study authors: Approximately 31 CD8+ CDR3 sequences were found in both patients and controls but appeared to be highly expressed in patients and within the immunodominant clones of the patients. Between patients and healthy controls, no significant difference in CD8+ Simpson's diversity was found (P=0.060).

The cysteine opens and the phenylalanine closes a CDR3 of 14 amino acids. The only DNA kept is the CDR3, 42 bases in frame from the first base. Taken from the germline V gene (reference sequence), the CDR1 and CDR2 loops are SEHNR and FQNEAQ. Profiling of TCR beta VDJ combinations and CDR3 sequences used genomic DNA as the template. An Illumina HiSeq 2000 was the platform used for TCR repertoire sequencing. The authors' analysis ran thus. TRBV/TRBJ rearrangement plots, CDR3 size and DJ length profiles, and Simpson's diversity index were used to assess repertoires. The most abundant DNA sequence in the deep sequencing data was defined as the immunodominant clone. CDR3 amino acid sequences were checked for sharing across subjects and were also compared against the VDJdb database and published repertoires. In TCRdb, the public reads were trimmed at Q25 with fastp and aligned with MiXCR, with productive beta chains retained. All rows with the same CDR3 protein become a single entry with the most common DNA and genes. The V and J calls follow TCRdb's processing rather than the paper's. The sample data list hundreds of thousands of distinct CDR3 sequences, and roughly 82% of these were observed just once. The ten largest clones add up to approximately 42% of the sample.

This clonotype was observed once. No cognate antigen has been identified for it. The junction and the germline gene differ at one end; a read error may be behind it. Flow cytometry had shown CD8+CD57+ cell expansion in the patients selected for sequencing. Every patient had a diagnosis of severe acquired aplastic anemia based on International Study of Aplastic Anemia and Agranulocytosis and Camitta criteria. No therapy had been received by the patients at the time of blood sampling. In this study, sorted CD4+ and CD8+ T cells from the blood of healthy subjects and of severe aplastic anemia patients had their TCR repertoires deep-sequenced. Patients were enrolled under clinicaltrials.gov protocols 00001620, 01623167, 00001397, 00071045, 00081523 and 00961064 in the USA. Ficoll-Paque density gradient centrifugation was used to isolate peripheral blood mononuclear cells. Before DNA extraction, CD4+ and CD8+ T cells were sorted by FACS or by magnetic beads.

The sequencing sample was made of sorted CD4+, CD8+, or CD8+CD57+ T cells (not recorded which) from PBMCs. Here the chain combines TRBV7-9 and TRBJ2-5, and possibly TRBD2, on 5 matching bases. The TCR was taken from a human donor with aplastic anemia. The CDR3: CATSRGSDEEIFYF. The sequenced DNA: TGTGCCACCAGCAGAGGGTCAGACGAAGAGATTTTTTACTTC.